This T cell receptor (beta chain) was recovered during a study of blood T cell repertoires in COVID-19. At the level of the study: The study drew acute and convalescent COVID-19 samples from the United States, Italy and Spain.

This CDR3 region has 14 residues. CDR1 SGHVS and CDR2 FNYEAQ come from the germline V gene. With V trimmed by 4 bases and J by 4 bases, 4 bases remained unmatched. In the authors' methods: Estimation of nucleated cell counts relied on the amplification of reference gene primers. The repertoire was sequenced with immunoSEQ multiplex PCR; TCRdb's copy has only in-frame clones and lacks some. The V and J calls and clone size were taken over from that table, and D and trimming were inferred from the DNA. This sample has around 70,000 clones; 65% to 85% occur once, and the top ten carry roughly 13%. The rearrangement joins TRBV7-6 to TRBJ2-3; TRBD2 aligns across 8 bases. The sample comprised peripheral blood. This sequence was found in a man aged 50-60 years with COVID-19, enrolled during active disease. CDR3 bases: TGTGCCAGCAGCTCAAGCGGGAGCGCAGATACGCAGTATTTT. Encoded protein: CASSSSGSADTQYF.